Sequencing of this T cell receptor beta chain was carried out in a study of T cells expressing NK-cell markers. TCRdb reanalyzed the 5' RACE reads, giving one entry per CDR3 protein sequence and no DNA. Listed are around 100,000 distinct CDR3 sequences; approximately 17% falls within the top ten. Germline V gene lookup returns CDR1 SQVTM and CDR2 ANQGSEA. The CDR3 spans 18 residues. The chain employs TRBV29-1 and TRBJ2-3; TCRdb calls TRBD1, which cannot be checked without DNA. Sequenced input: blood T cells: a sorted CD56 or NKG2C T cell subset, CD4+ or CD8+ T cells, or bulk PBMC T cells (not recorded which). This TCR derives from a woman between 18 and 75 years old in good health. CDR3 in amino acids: CSVEDPTVASGSTDTQYF.